What follows are 17 T cell receptor beta chains derived from one specimen sequenced in a study of CDR3 diversity in severe acne. TCRdb itself ran the PCR reads through MiXCR, one entry per CDR3 protein. Altogether tens of thousands of distinct CDR3 sequences are present, about 54% being singletons, with the ten largest covering 13% to 15%. Sequencing was carried out using blood. These receptors all come from a male donor in good health, without acne.

As regards this clonotype: This sequence may be a read error, since a much larger clone differs from it by one base. The rearrangement links TRBV9 to TRBJ2-3, with 11 nucleotides matching TRBD2. Germline-derived CDR1 and CDR2 are SGDLS and YYNGEE. The CDR3 totals 16 residues. CDR3 residues: CARSVAGLAGGDTQYF. As DNA, the CDR3 is TGTGCCAGGAGCGTAGCCGGGCTAGCGGGAGGAGATACGCAGTATTTT.

A single count supports this clonotype. The chain couples TRBV5-1 to TRBJ1-2; TRBD1 matches at 12 bases. With 3 bases clipped from V and 4 bases from J, the junction kept 10 bases outside the gene matches. This CDR3 is 17 amino acids long. In germline, CDR1 is SGHRS, CDR2 YFSETQ. CDR3 residues: CASSWRGQGAVGYGYTF. DNA of the CDR3: TGCGCCAGCAGCTGGCGGGGACAGGGGGCAGTGGGCTATGGCTACACCTTC.

The J gene is TRBJ2-7, the V gene TRBV7-2, with 7 positions matching TRBD2. J gave up 4 bases and V 5 bases, and 11 bases lay outside the gene matches. Germline CDR1 reads SGHTA; CDR2 reads FQGNSA. CDR3 length equals 15 residues. The CDR3, as DNA: TGTGCCAGCAGCGCGCCAGGGACGGGGGGTTACGAGCAGTACTTC. This sequence encodes CASSAPGTGGYEQYF.

V gene TRBV5-1 combines with J gene TRBJ2-5, with a possible D match to TRBD1 (6 bases). The V gene's germline CDR1 is SGHRS and CDR2 YFSETQ. The V and J ends lost 4 bases and 2 bases respectively, with 12 bases between them. The CDR3 runs 14 residues. This CDR3 is CASSLVGQQETQYF. The CDR3 DNA reads TGCGCCAGCAGCCTAGTAGGACAGCAAGAGACCCAGTACTTC.

This clonotype was seen only once. The gene calls are TRBV15 and TRBJ2-2; TRBD1 or TRBD2 may be the D gene (5 bases each). This CDR3 region has 18 residues. V gave up 1 base and J gave up 2 bases, with 17 bases separating them. CDR1 and CDR2 (germline): LNHNV, YYDKDF (reference sequence). In nucleotides, the CDR3 is TGTGCCACCAGCAGAGGAGGTCGGGACGGCCGAAACACCGGGGAGCTGTTTTTT. It translates to CATSRGGRDGRNTGELFF.

This clonotype is a singleton in its sample. Compared with germline, one end of the junction differs, possibly owing to a read error. The rearrangement uses TRBV29-1 and TRBJ1-2, with 9 bases aligning to TRBD1. CDR1 and CDR2 from the germline V gene are SQVTM and ANQGSEA. This CDR3 has 12 residues. CDR3 nucleotide sequence: TGCAGCATTGAACAGGGGGCGCAAGGCTACACCTTC. It encodes CSIEQGAQGYTF.

This chain joins TRBV6-1 and TRBJ2-7, with D perhaps TRBD2 (5 bases). The CDR3 has 14 residues. The germline V gene encodes CDR1 MNHNS and CDR2 SASEGT. V dropped 2 bases and J dropped 2 bases, with 10 bases sitting between them. CDR3 in amino acids: CASSERAAPYEQYF. The CDR3 region has the DNA TGTGCCAGCAGTGAAAGAGCGGCCCCCTACGAGCAGTACTTC.

The chain recombines TRBV7-6 with TRBJ2-1, with 7 bases matching TRBD1. The trim removed 4 bases at V and 12 bases at J, leaving 12 bases unmatched. The germline CDR1 and CDR2 sequences are SGHVS and FNYEAQ. The length of the CDR3 is 14 residues. CDR3 sequence reads: CASSWDRGYNLQFF. CDR3 DNA: TGTGCCAGCAGCTGGGACAGAGGGTACAATCTGCAGTTCTTC.

This chain uses TRBV5-4 with TRBJ2-1; 7 bases match TRBD2. Germline V gene lookup returns CDR1 SGHNT and CDR2 YYREEE (reference sequence). V lost 0 bases, J lost 6 bases, and 3 bases stayed unmatched. This CDR3 has 14 residues. As DNA, the CDR3 is TGTGCCAGCAGCTTGGAACGGACTAGCAATGAGCAGTTCTTC. Translated, it gives CASSLERTSNEQFF.

This clonotype was found once. The chain combines TRBV5-1 with TRBJ2-5, with D perhaps matching TRBD1 (6 bases). Germline CDR1 SGHRS, CDR2 YFSETQ. The CDR3 runs to 18 residues. V lost 0 bases and J 2 bases, leaving 20 bases between the germline ends. The CDR3 bases are TGCGCCAGCAGCTTGGCCGGGCGTACAGGGTTGGGACAAGAGACCCAGTACTTC. Protein: CASSLAGRTGLGQETQYF.

This clonotype was seen ten or more times. The V gene is TRBV2, the J gene TRBJ1-6, with D perhaps matching TRBD1 (5 bases). This CDR3 contains 15 residues. Trimming took 8 bases from V and 7 from J, leaving 18 bases between them. Per germline, CDR1 SNHLY and CDR2 FYNNEI. Here the CDR3 reads CASLGGGPSNSPLHF. The CDR3 nucleotides read TGTGCCAGCCTCGGCGGGGGACCCTCAAATTCACCCCTCCACTTT.

Remarks on this clonotype: The junction departs from the called germline gene at one end, perhaps through a read error. CDR3 sequence reads: CVSSQEGQGVNGYTF. Written as DNA, the CDR3 is TGTGTCAGCAGTCAAGAGGGACAGGGGGTAAATGGCTACACCTTC. The rearrangement joins TRBV2 to TRBJ1-2; 11 positions agree with TRBD1. Germline loops: CDR1 SNHLY, CDR2 FYNNEI. The CDR3 is 15 amino acids.

This clonotype appeared a few times. The chain couples TRBV25-1 to TRBJ1-2; TRBD1 matches at 8 bases. Trimming took 5 bases from V and 5 from J; bases not matched to a gene: 13. CDR1 and CDR2 (germline): MGHDK, SYGVNS. The CDR3 spans 16 residues. The CDR3 is CASSSTGAGGEYGYTF. CDR3 nucleotides: TGTGCCAGCAGTTCAACAGGGGCAGGGGGCGAGTATGGCTACACCTTC.

The chain combines TRBV5-1 with TRBJ1-1; D remains ambiguous. Trimming removed 4 bases from V and 0 bases from J, with 13 bases in between. Germline-derived CDR1 and CDR2 are SGHRS and YFSETQ. The CDR3 totals 15 residues. The chain's CDR3 is CASSPEAGLNTEAFF. CDR3 in DNA: TGCGCCAGCAGCCCGGAGGCAGGTTTGAACACTGAAGCTTTCTTT.

The CDR3 region is CASARRGGASSGELFF. CDR3 in DNA: TGTGCCAGCGCGCGGAGGGGCGGGGCCAGCTCCGGGGAGCTGTTTTTT. This chain uses TRBV2 with TRBJ2-2; D is possibly TRBD2 (6 bases). The CDR3 is made up of 16 amino acids. The V gene lost 8 bases and the J gene lost 6 bases, with 22 bases spanning the gap. Germline V lookup: CDR1 SNHLY, CDR2 FYNNEI.

This clonotype was seen only a few times. This chain uses TRBV29-1 with TRBJ2-7, with 8 bases that match TRBD1. Germline V gene data show CDR1 as SQVTM and CDR2 as ANQGSEA. The CDR3 has 13 residues. Trimming cost V 3 bases and J 3 bases; bases outside gene matches: 4. For the CDR3, the DNA is TGCAGCGTTGACCTGACAGGGGACTACGAGCAGTACTTC. Protein: CSVDLTGDYEQYF.

CDR3 loop: CASSSNRVAYEQYF. As DNA, the CDR3 is TGTGCCAGCAGCTCGAACAGGGTTGCCTACGAGCAGTACTTC. V is TRBV11-2 and J is TRBJ2-7; a weak D match, TRBD1 (6 bases). The germline V and J ends were trimmed by 4 bases and 2 bases, with 12 bases remaining between them. CDR1 is SGHAT and CDR2 is FQNNGV in the germline V gene. CDR3 size: 14 residues.